Included here is one T cell receptor (beta chain) sequence, with context. The data derive from a study of T-cell reconstitution after alpha-beta-depleted transplantation in children. Using unique molecular identifiers, the investigators prepared the TCRbeta library. A single record per CDR3 protein comes from TCRdb applying MiXCR to the PCR reads. The sample consists of a few hundred thousand distinct CDR3 sequences, roughly 16% of them appearing once. CDR1 is MNHEY and CDR2 is SVGEGT in the germline V gene. The CDR3 extends over 18 amino acids. With 6 bases removed from V and 6 bases from J, the gap between germline ends came to 26 bases.

The V call is TRBV6-2 or TRBV6-3, the J call TRBJ2-2; D is ambiguous. This specimen was PBMCs, mostly from graft donor cells, taken 360 days after TCRalphabeta/CD19-depleted stem cell transplant. The sequence was obtained from a boy in the first two years of life who had a stem cell transplant for Wiskott-Aldrich syndrome, so the T cells may come from the graft donor. CDR3 sequence reads: CASRPPGPLIGEAGELFF. The CDR3 nucleotides read TGTGCCAGCAGGCCTCCGGGCCCTCTGATTGGGGAAGCCGGGGAGCTGTTTTTT.